This entry describes one TCR beta chain. Its antigen target is currently unknown. No much larger clone exists at a distance of one base, and base qualities are not known. The sample is drawn from a study of T cell responses to AZD1222 COVID-19 vaccine (dated by TCRdb to about 2021). About the study as a whole: Because spike-specific TCR depth and breadth did not differ between the two schedules, AZD1222 recipients who got a second dose at roughly 4 weeks were pooled with those who got a second dose at roughly 12 weeks. A total of under 250 trial participants underwent TCR sequencing, of whom 200 to 220 had received two doses of AZD1222 and some 26 had received two doses of the MenACWY control vaccine. Trial participants were enrolled by age into subgroups of 18-55, 56-69 and 70-plus years, and about 150, 27 and 61 TCR-sequenced participants, respectively, were included in these subgroups.

The CDR3 regions of human TCRbeta chains were analyzed by immunosequencing. The authors' analysis ran thus. Repertoire TCRs were matched against a reference library of SARS-CoV-2-specific TCRs generated with the MIRA antigen-specificity platform. Breadth was defined as the fraction of unique TCRs that were SARS-CoV-2-associated. Depth was defined as the fraction of total T cells that were SARS-CoV-2-associated. Using the MIRA data, each spike-specific TCR was assigned both to the spike region to which the TCR was reactive and to a CD4 or CD8 class. Log10-transformed breadth and depth values were compared by one-way ANOVA with Sidak's multiple comparisons tests. The clones in this table, taken by TCRdb from immuneACCESS, are in-frame only. Not every clone is retained; where verified, under half of the shortfall comes from an unresolved V gene, and the cause of the rest is unknown. The V and J calls and the clone size are those of that table, but D and trimming were determined from the DNA. This sample holds 140,000 to 150,000 clones; 85% to 90% were observed only once. The top ten clones comprise 1.5% to 2% of the sample.

For this chain, trimming is 3 bases at the V end and 13 bases at the J end, and the number of junction bases without a gene match is 6. The CDR3 goes from the cysteine to the phenylalanine over 12 residues. Of the read, only the CDR3 DNA is kept; its 36 bases are in frame from base 1. The germline V gene yields MNHNS for CDR1 and SASEGT for CDR2. Per the publication, the time point label means: baseline before first vaccination. Vaccinee samples were obtained from the UK trials COV001 and COV002, which included a single-blind randomized controlled phase 2/3 trial of AZD1222 (ChAdOx1 nCoV-19) in healthy adults. Trial participant PBMC samples were collected at day 0 and day 28 after the second dose for TCRbeta chain sequencing. Findings and caveats that apply to the study as a whole: Conclusions about previously exposed vaccinees are limited because only 5 or 6 AZD1222 recipients were SARS-CoV-2 seropositive at baseline. After two AZD1222 doses, spike-specific TCR breadth and depth were significantly higher than at day 0 and than in MenACWY recipients. Because no samples from the day 14 peak response were available, repertoires could be characterized only after the peak T cell response. The vaccine-associated CD4 TCRs covered the entire spike protein, and the dominant responses fell in regions 160-218 and 743-854. Participants were mostly white British, with more females than males. The authors suggested clonal diversity may have been underestimated. Epitopes outside the regions mutated in the B.1.351 and B.1.1.7 variants were reportedly recognized by nearly half of the unique spike-specific TCRs. In the small 56-69-year group, the increase in depth fell short of significance, most likely because of low power.

This receptor was obtained from an adult in good health. Recombination connected TRBV6-1 to TRBJ1-1, with TRBD1 matching 9 junction bases. Sequencing used peripheral blood, obtained on day 0 of AZD1222 vaccination. The DNA sequence reads TGTGCCAGCAGTGAGTGGACAGGGGAGGGTTTCTTT. This gives the protein CASSEWTGEGFF.